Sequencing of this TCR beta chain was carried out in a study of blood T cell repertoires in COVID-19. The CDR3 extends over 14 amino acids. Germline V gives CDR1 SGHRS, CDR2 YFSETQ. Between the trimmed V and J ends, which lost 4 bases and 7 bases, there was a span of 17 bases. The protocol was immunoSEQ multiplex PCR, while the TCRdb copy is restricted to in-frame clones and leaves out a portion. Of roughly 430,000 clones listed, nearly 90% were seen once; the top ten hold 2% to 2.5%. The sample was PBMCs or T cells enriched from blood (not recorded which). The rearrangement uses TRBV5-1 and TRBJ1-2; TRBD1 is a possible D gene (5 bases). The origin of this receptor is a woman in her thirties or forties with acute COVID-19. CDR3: CASSPGGQGGGYTF. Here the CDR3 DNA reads TGCGCCAGCAGCCCGGGCGGGCAGGGAGGTGGCTACACCTTC.